A single sample is the source of the 7 T cell receptor beta chains below, sequenced in a study of cytomegalovirus exposure and HLA in healthy donors. The study ran its PCR with 60 Vbeta and 13 Jbeta primers. The assay was immunoSEQ multiplex PCR, and TCRdb's table has in-frame clones only and misses some. The sample lists 130,000 or so clones; around 80% were seen once. Sequenced material: PBMCs. All receptors derive from a middle-aged man in good health and CMV-seronegative.

The chain recombines TRBV5-1 with TRBJ2-7, with 7 bases identical to TRBD2. V trimming: 4 bases; J trimming: 4 bases; junction bases outside the gene matches: 11. CDR1 SGHRS and CDR2 YFSETQ come from the germline V gene. The CDR3 sequence is 15 residues long. CDR3 in amino acids: CASSDLGGGGYEQYF. The CDR3 DNA sequence: TGCGCCAGCAGCGACCTGGGGGGGGGTGGATACGAGCAGTACTTC. Filled out from reference TRBV5-1 and TRBJ2-7, the complete variable domain reads KAGVTQTPRYLIKTRGQQVTLSCSPISGHRSVSWYQQTPGQGLQFLFEYFSETQRNKGNFPGRFSGRQFSNSRSEMNVSTLELGDSALYLCASSDLGGGGYEQYFGPGTRLTVT.

This clone has only one observation. Other DNA sequences within the sample encode an identical CDR3. The chain recombines TRBV4-1 with TRBJ1-2; TRBD1 matches at 7 bases. This CDR3 is 13 amino acids long. Germline values: CDR1 MGHRA, CDR2 YSYEKL. The ends lost 1 base at V and 8 bases at J; junction bases unmatched: 4. CDR3 nucleotides: TGCGCCAGCAGCCAAGGACAGGGTAGAGGCTACACCTTC. Translating gives CASSQGQGRGYTF.

The chain links TRBV7-3 to TRBJ2-5; possible D gene TRBD1, 5 bases. Per germline, CDR1 SGHTA and CDR2 FQGTGA. The V end lost 1 base, the J end lost 1 base, and 13 bases lay between the germline ends. The CDR3 has 16 amino acids. In DNA form, the CDR3 reads TGTGCCAGCAGCTTAAATCCGACAGCCTCCCAAGAGACCCAGTACTTC. This codes for CASSLNPTASQETQYF.

The chain combines TRBV7-2 with TRBJ1-2, with D unresolved. The CDR3 consists of 13 residues. V was clipped by 3 bases and J by 8 bases, with 13 bases between them. Germline V lookup: CDR1 SGHTA, CDR2 FQGNSA. CDR3 residues: CASSFGRGRGYTF. DNA of the CDR3: TGTGCCAGCAGCTTTGGGCGTGGAAGAGGCTACACCTTC.

The rearrangement joins TRBV29-1 to TRBJ2-3, with 8 bases fitting TRBD2. Germline loops: CDR1 SQVTM, CDR2 ANQGSEA. The trim removed 4 bases at V and 2 bases at J, leaving 8 bases unmatched. The CDR3 totals 15 residues. CDR3 loop: CSVVWLRGATDTQYF. The CDR3 DNA reads TGCAGCGTTGTGTGGCTGCGGGGGGCCACAGATACGCAGTATTTT.

J is TRBJ2-7 and V is TRBV5-6; D gene ambiguous. Germline V gene lookup returns CDR1 SGHDT and CDR2 YYEEEE. Trimming shortened V by 2 bases and J by 3 bases, and 12 bases separated the two germline ends. The CDR3 is 14 residues long. The CDR3, as DNA: TGTGCCAGCAGCTTTCCTGCCAGAAACTACGAGCAGTACTTC. Protein: CASSFPARNYEQYF.

This sequence joins TRBV29-1 and TRBJ2-4; weak D call: TRBD1 (6 bases). Trimming cost V 0 bases and J 3 bases, with 15 bases left between them. The CDR3 is 16 residues long. Germline V gives CDR1 SQVTM, CDR2 ANQGSEA. The CDR3 region is CSVEDLDSSGKNIQYF. CDR3 DNA sequence: TGCAGCGTTGAAGATCTGGACAGTTCGGGCAAAAACATTCAGTACTTC.